These 19 T cell receptor beta chains were all obtained from the same sample, sequenced in a study of T cell clonality in common variable immunodeficiency. Measured with immunoSEQ multiplex PCR; TCRdb has only the in-frame clones, and not every one. The sample shows approximately 35,000 clones, no singletons; the ten largest hold 6% to 7.5%. Findings and caveats of the study: In common variable immunodeficiency, TCR beta chains reportedly carried fewer deletions and N-nucleotide insertions.

The antigens these receptors bind are not known. What was sequenced was peripheral blood mononuclear cells. Every receptor here comes from a human donor with common variable immunodeficiency.

This clone appeared many times. The read falls 3 residues short of the CDR3 end, and the missing part is taken from the germline J gene. The chain is built from TRBV18 and TRBJ2-4; 7 nucleotides line up with TRBD1. Per germline, CDR1 KGHSH and CDR2 LQKENI. CDR3 length: 15 residues. V was pared by 4 bases and J by 4 bases, with 7 bases of the junction left unmatched. This CDR3 is CASSLQGQSKNIQYF. Partial CDR3 DNA: TGTGCCAGCTCACTACAGGGACAGTCAAAAAACATT.

This clone was seen only a few times. The missing CDR3 end, 3 residues past where the read stops, is filled in from the germline J gene. The chain combines TRBV5-5 with TRBJ2-7, with 8 bases aligning to TRBD1. CDR1 is SGHKS, CDR2 YYEKEE, per germline (reference sequence). Losses at the gene ends were 4 bases for V and 3 bases for J; bases not matched to a gene: 3. The length of the CDR3 is 13 residues. The sequenced CDR3 bases are TGTGCCAGCAGCCCGACAGGGGTCTACGAG. This encodes CASSPTGVYE. The whole CDR3 is CASSPTGVYEQYF.

This clone showed up just a few times. With the read ending 3 residues before the CDR3 end, the germline J gene is used to fill in that end. The V call is TRBV19, the J call TRBJ1-5; TRBD1 aligns across 7 bases. The trim removed 4 bases at V and 8 bases at J, leaving 8 bases unmatched. The CDR3 length is 14 residues. Germline-derived CDR1 and CDR2 are LNHDA and SQIVND (reference sequence). CDR3 loop: CASSTIGGQEPQHF. Partial CDR3 DNA: TGTGCCAGTAGTACCATAGGGGGCCAAGAGCCC.

Ten or more counts support this clone. The read finishes 3 residues shy of the CDR3 end, and the germline J gene is used to complete it. The chain combines TRBV7-6 with TRBJ2-7, with TRBD1 matching 7 bases. Per the germline V gene, CDR1 is SGHVS and CDR2 is FNYEAQ. The CDR3 is 15 residues long. V lost 1 base, J lost 0 bases, and 3 bases stayed unmatched. The CDR3 loop reads CASSLEQGFSYEQYF. The DNA read from the CDR3 is TGTGCCAGCAGCTTAGAACAGGGGTTCTCCTACGAG.

This clone has a handful of counts. The read ends 3 residues shy of where the CDR3 ends; the end is completed using the germline J gene. The same CDR3 is also encoded by other DNA sequences in this sample. The rearrangement uses TRBV18 and TRBJ1-2; 9 bases line up with TRBD1. Trimming took 2 bases from V and 6 from J; bases not matched to a gene: 1. The CDR3 loop spans 13 amino acids. Looked up from germline, CDR1 is KGHSH and CDR2 is LQKENI. CDR3 bases read: TGTGCCAGCTCACCAGGACAGGGGCATGGC. Translated: CASSPGQGHG. The whole CDR3 sequence is CASSPGQGHGYTF.

This clone was counted only a few times. The read gets to within 3 residues of the CDR3 end, and the germline J gene fills in the rest. This chain connects TRBV7-9 to TRBJ1-2; D gene ambiguous. The V and J ends lost 2 bases and 2 bases respectively, with 9 bases between them. The V gene's germline CDR1 is SEHNR and CDR2 FQNEAQ (reference sequence). The CDR3 has 14 residues. The chain's CDR3 is CASSLLAENYGYTF. The covered CDR3 bases are TGTGCCAGCAGCTTATTGGCAGAGAACTATGGC.

This clone was seen a handful of times. The CDR3 end lies 3 residues beyond the end of the read and is filled in from the germline J gene. The genes are TRBV2 and TRBJ2-3; 10 bases align to TRBD2. The CDR3 sequence is 15 residues long. The germline CDR1 and CDR2 sequences are SNHLY and FYNNEI. V shed 1 base, J shed 4 bases, and the junction held 2 bases outside the gene matches. CDR3 bases read: TGTGCCAGCAGTGAAGGAGGGACTAGCGCAGATACG. Translating it yields CASSEGGTSADT. The whole CDR3 sequence is CASSEGGTSADTQYF.

This clone was observed a handful of times. The read terminates 3 residues before the CDR3 end, so the remaining end is supplied by the germline J gene. The J gene is TRBJ2-5, the V gene TRBV6-1; D is perhaps TRBD1 (5 bases). The CDR3 runs 16 residues. Germline CDR1 is MNHNS and CDR2 is SASEGT. V was clipped by 4 bases and J by 2 bases, with 17 bases between them. The chain's CDR3 is CASSVQGRVGQETQYF. CDR3 bases read: TGTGCCAGCAGTGTGCAGGGAAGAGTGGGACAAGAGACC.

This clone was counted many times. The sequence runs out 3 residues before the end of the CDR3; the remainder is reconstructed from the germline J gene. The chain combines TRBV5-1 with TRBJ2-3, with 10 bases lining up with TRBD2. V dropped 3 bases and J dropped 4; count of bases not matched to a gene: 11. The germline gives CDR1 SGHRS, CDR2 YFSETQ. CDR3 length: 17 residues. Incomplete CDR3 DNA: TGCGCCAGCAGCTCCAAGCTCTCTAGCGGGGGAGCAGATACG. Translated, it gives CASSSKLSSGGADT. From start to end, the CDR3 is CASSSKLSSGGADTQYF.

This clone was seen repeatedly, ten times or more. Read data end 3 residues before the CDR3 end; the end is taken from the germline J gene. The chain employs TRBV27 and TRBJ2-7; TRBD1 might be the D (6 bases). The germline CDR1 and CDR2 sequences are MNHEY and SMNVEV (reference sequence). Trimming took off 5 bases at V and 0 bases at J, with 11 bases between the two ends. This CDR3 region has 14 residues. Incomplete CDR3 DNA: TGTGCCAGCAGTGGACAGTCGAGCTCCTACGAG. Encoded protein: CASSGQSSSYE. The CDR3 reads in full as CASSGQSSSYEQYF.

This clone showed up just a few times. The observed sequence ends 3 residues before the CDR3 terminus, with the missing tail filled in from the germline J gene. The rearrangement joins TRBV2 to TRBJ1-6, with 7 nucleotides matching TRBD1. Trimming removed 6 bases from V and 7 bases from J; junction bases left unmatched: 3. Germline V CDR1 and CDR2: SNHLY, FYNNEI. The CDR3 length is 13 residues. The CDR3 region is CASRQTGNSPLHF. The covered CDR3 bases are TGTGCCAGCAGGCAGACAGGGAATTCACCC.

This clone was observed many times. The CDR3 goes on 3 residues after the read ends, and that part is filled in from the germline J gene. The rearrangement uses TRBV14 and TRBJ2-3; 16 bases agree with TRBD2. V was pared by 4 bases and J by 5 bases, with 12 bases of the junction left unmatched. CDR3 length: 19 amino acids. Germline CDR1 is SGHDN and CDR2 is FVKESK. CDR3 sequence: CASSPGTSGGAIDRDTQYF. CDR3 DNA (partial): TGTGCCAGCAGCCCGGGGACTAGCGGGGGGGCCATTGATCGAGATACG.

Worth noting for this clone: The read halts 3 residues ahead of the CDR3 end, with the missing end drawn from the germline J gene. The chain recombines TRBV13 with TRBJ1-5; D possibly corresponds to TRBD1 (5 bases). Germline assignment: CDR1 PRHDT and CDR2 FYEKMQ (reference sequence). Deletions cut 4 bases from V and 9 bases from J, with 10 bases between. The CDR3 has 12 residues. CDR3 DNA (partial): TGTGCCAGCAGCTCCGGGACTGGGCCC. This translates into CASSSGTGP. The whole CDR3 sequence reads CASSSGTGPQHF.

This clone showed up just a few times. The CDR3 end lies 3 residues beyond the end of the read and is filled in from the germline J gene. This chain links TRBV30 with TRBJ1-5, with D unclear. Germline V gene lookup returns CDR1 GTSNPN and CDR2 SVGIG (reference sequence). V was trimmed by 0 bases and J by 5 bases, leaving 8 bases between them. This CDR3 has 13 residues. The DNA read from the CDR3 is TGTGCCTGGAGTGTACGGGTCGATCAGCCC. It yields the protein CAWSVRVDQP. The full CDR3 is CAWSVRVDQPQHF. The variable domain in full, completed from reference TRBV30 and TRBJ1-5, reads SQTIHQWPATLVQPVGSPLSLECTVEGTSNPNLYWYRQAAGRGLQLLFYSVGIGQISSEVPQNLSASRPQDRQFILSSKKLLLSDSGFYLCAWSVRVDQPQHFGDGTRLSIL.

Note on this clone: The CDR3 extends 3 residues past the end of the read, so its final part is completed from the germline J gene. This chain connects TRBV20-1 to TRBJ1-2, with 9 bases identical to TRBD1. The CDR3 runs to 13 residues. Germline-derived CDR1 and CDR2 are DFQATT and SNEGSKA (reference sequence). V gave up 5 bases and J gave up 6 bases; unmatched junction bases: 7. The DNA read from the CDR3 is TGCAGTGCTCGGGACAGGGCAGTTGATGGC. Translated, it gives CSARDRAVDG. The entire CDR3 reads CSARDRAVDGYTF.

This clone was seen a handful of times. The read comes to an end 3 residues before the CDR3 does, leaving the germline J gene to fill in the end. V is TRBV11-2 and J is TRBJ1-6; weak D call: TRBD1 (5 bases). The CDR3 contains 15 residues. The V end lost 1 base, the J end lost 7 bases, and 11 bases lay between the germline ends. From germline, CDR1 is SGHAT and CDR2 FQNNGV. CDR3 DNA, as far as it was read: TGTGCCAGCAGCTTAGGCGACAGATACAATTCACCC. Translated: CASSLGDRYNSP. The whole CDR3 is CASSLGDRYNSPLHF.

A remark on this clone: The read comes to an end 3 residues before the CDR3 does, leaving the germline J gene to fill in the end. The gene calls are TRBV30 and TRBJ1-6, with 8 nucleotides matching TRBD1. Germline V gene data show CDR1 as GTSNPN and CDR2 as SVGIG (reference sequence). The CDR3 length is 17 residues. With 2 bases clipped from V and 5 bases from J, the junction kept 11 bases outside the gene matches. This chain's CDR3 is CAWSSLGGQGNNSPLHF. Incomplete CDR3 DNA: TGTGCCTGGAGTTCCCTAGGCGGACAGGGCAATAATTCACCC.

Notes on this clone: The CDR3 end lies 3 residues beyond the end of the read and is filled in from the germline J gene. This rearrangement joins TRBV2 to TRBJ2-6; no clear D. Germline lookup yields CDR1 SNHLY and CDR2 FYNNEI. The CDR3 length is 19 residues. Between the trimmed V and J ends, which lost 5 bases and 0 bases, there was a span of 20 bases. Incomplete CDR3 DNA: TGTGCCAGCAGTCATCCCTCTTCGCGGAATCCCTCTGGGGCCAACGTC. This codes for CASSHPSSRNPSGANV. The whole CDR3 region reads CASSHPSSRNPSGANVLTF.

Details on this clone: The CDR3 goes on 3 residues after the read ends, and that part is filled in from the germline J gene. This chain links TRBV19 with TRBJ1-2; perhaps TRBD1 as D (5 bases). Trimming removed 5 bases at V and 2 bases at J, with 9 bases between. Germline CDR1 LNHDA, CDR2 SQIVND (reference sequence). This CDR3 region has 13 residues. This chain's CDR3 is CASSGAGNYGYTF. Incomplete CDR3 DNA: TGTGCCAGTAGTGGGGCAGGGAACTATGGC.